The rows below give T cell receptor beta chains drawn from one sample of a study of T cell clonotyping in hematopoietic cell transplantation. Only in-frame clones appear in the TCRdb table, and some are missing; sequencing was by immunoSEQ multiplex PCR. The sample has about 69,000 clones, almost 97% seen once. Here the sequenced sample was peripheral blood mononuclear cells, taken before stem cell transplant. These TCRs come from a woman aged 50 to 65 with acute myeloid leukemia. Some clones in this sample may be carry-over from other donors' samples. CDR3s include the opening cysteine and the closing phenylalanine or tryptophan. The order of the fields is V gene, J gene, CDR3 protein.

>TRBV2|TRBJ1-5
CASSDGGPRNQPQHF
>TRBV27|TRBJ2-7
CASSLRGYGYEQYF
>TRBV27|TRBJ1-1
CASSRSGQNTEAFF
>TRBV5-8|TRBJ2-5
CASSLARTVETQYF
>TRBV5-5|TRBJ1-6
CASSLKAGSYNSPLHF
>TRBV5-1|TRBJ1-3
CASSLTGQAGNTIYF
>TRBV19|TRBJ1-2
CASSQRGDRDLYGYTF
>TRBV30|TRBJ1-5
CAWSVVGNQPQHF
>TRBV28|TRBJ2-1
CASRSAGTINEQFF
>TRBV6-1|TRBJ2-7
CASRGIRYEQYF
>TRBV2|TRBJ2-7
CASSGGGIWSYEQYF
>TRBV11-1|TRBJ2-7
CASSRSGLLSYEQYF
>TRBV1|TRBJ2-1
CTSSQGAFF
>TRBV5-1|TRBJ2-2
CASCTGQGIVDSGELFF
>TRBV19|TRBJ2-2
CASSVEGNTGELFF
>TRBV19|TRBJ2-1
CASSRLAEINEQFF
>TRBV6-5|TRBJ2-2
CASTIGQGALVELFF
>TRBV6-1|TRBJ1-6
CASSGTGAGDSPLHF
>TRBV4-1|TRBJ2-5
CASSPSPSRVGTQYF
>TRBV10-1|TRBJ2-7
CASSESAGEQYF
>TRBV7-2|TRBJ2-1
CASSRGQGDWGSYNEQFF
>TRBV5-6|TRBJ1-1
CASSTPRGKYTEAFF
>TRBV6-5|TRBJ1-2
CASSPTGNYGYTF
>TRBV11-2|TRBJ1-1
CASSLDGATEAFF
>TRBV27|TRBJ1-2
CASSQPGKGSYGYTF
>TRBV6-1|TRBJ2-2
CACPGTSGEVGELFF
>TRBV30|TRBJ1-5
CAWSVRRAQNQPQHF
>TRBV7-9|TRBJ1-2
CASSFFQSGRLGYGYTF
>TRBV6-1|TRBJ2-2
CASSLGQGPTGELFF
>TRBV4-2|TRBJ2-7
CASSQGGETYEQYF
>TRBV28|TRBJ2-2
CASSPPTRELFF
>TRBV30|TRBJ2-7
CAWRTILGEQYF
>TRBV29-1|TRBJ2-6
CSIGLSGANVLTF
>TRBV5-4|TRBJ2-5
CASSRRDSGRETQYF
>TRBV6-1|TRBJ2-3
CASSGLAGVTTDTQYF
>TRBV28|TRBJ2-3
CASSSRTSGQYF
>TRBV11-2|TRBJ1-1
CASSLEGNTEAFF
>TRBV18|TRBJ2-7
CASSPTDRGFYEQYF
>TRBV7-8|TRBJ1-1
CASSLQEYTEAFF
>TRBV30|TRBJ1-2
CAWSPSGQQHYYGYTF
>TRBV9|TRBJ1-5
CASSPGTSNQPQHF
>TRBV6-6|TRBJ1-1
CASTRTEMNTEAFF